A selection of T cell receptor beta chains follows, all from one sample in a study of CD8 T cells in Susac syndrome. TCRdb passed the immunoSEQ multiplex PCR reads through MiXCR, listing each CDR3 protein once. Among approximately 150,000 distinct CDR3 sequences listed, around 94% were seen once. The specimen sequenced was CD4+ T cells from PBMCs. These receptor sequences come from a human donor with multiple sclerosis. Both conserved end residues are part of each CDR3. Fields, in order: V gene, D gene, J gene, clone size, CDR3 DNA, CDR3 protein. D genes are given only for firm matches. Rows may omit the clone size; those that give it use once, few, many or a size class.

TRBV7-8	NA	TRBJ2-7	NA	TGTGCCAGCAGCTCGGACGGCTCCTACGAGCAGTACTTC	CASSSDGSYEQYF
TRBV15	NA	TRBJ1-1	NA	TGTGCCACCAGCACACTTTCGGGAAACACTGAAGCTTTCTTT	CATSTLSGNTEAFF
TRBV19	NA	TRBJ2-7	NA	TGTGCCAGTAGCCCCCCCTCAGTGAGGAGCTCCTACGAGCAGTACTTC	CASSPPSVRSSYEQYF
TRBV30	NA	TRBJ1-5	once	TGTGCCTGGAGTTCGTATAGGAACTCAGGTAGCAATCAGCCCCAGCATTTT	CAWSSYRNSGSNQPQHF
TRBV18	NA	TRBJ2-1	NA	TGTGCCAGCTCACCAATGGTCAATGAGCAGTTCTTC	CASSPMVNEQFF
TRBV7-8	NA	TRBJ2-5	NA	TGTGCCAGCAGCTTACGCCGAGGAGGGGAGACCCAGTACTTC	CASSLRRGGETQYF
TRBV13	TRBD2	TRBJ2-1	NA	TGTGCCAGCAGCACGCTAGCGGGAGCGGGTGAGCAGTTCTTC	CASSTLAGAGEQFF
TRBV4-2	NA	TRBJ2-1	NA	TGTGCCAGCAGCCCCGGGGTGGGACCTTTAAGCGATGAGCAGTTCTTC	CASSPGVGPLSDEQFF
TRBV7-2	NA	TRBJ1-1	NA	TGTGCCAGCAGCTTAGGAGACAGTAGTACTGAAGCTTTCTTT	CASSLGDSSTEAFF
TRBV24-1	NA	TRBJ2-7	NA	TGTGCCACCAGTGATTCCTCACAGGGTTCCTACGAGCAGTACTTC	CATSDSSQGSYEQYF
TRBV25-1	NA	TRBJ2-7	once	TGTGCCAGCAGTAAGTCCAGCTTGGGCGAGCAGTACTTC	CASSKSSLGEQYF
TRBV25-1	NA	TRBJ1-1	NA	TGTGCCAGCAGTCTCTGGAACACTGAAGCTTTCTTT	CASSLWNTEAFF
TRBV30	TRBD1	TRBJ2-4	NA	TGTGCCTGGAATCGGCAGGGGGCTATAAACATTCAGTACTTC	CAWNRQGAINIQYF
TRBV5-1	NA	TRBJ1-1	NA	TGCGCCAGCAGCTTGATGGGAGTGGGGACTGAAGCTTTCTTT	CASSLMGVGTEAFF
TRBV6-1	TRBD1	TRBJ2-2	NA	TGTGCCAGCAGACCTCCCGGGACAGGGCACACCGGGGAGCTGTCTTTT	CASRPPGTGHTGELSF
TRBV7-9	NA	TRBJ1-3	NA	TGTGCCAGCAGCTCGAGGACGTCTAACACCATATATTTT	CASSSRTSNTIYF
TRBV5-4	NA	TRBJ2-5	once	TGTGCCAGCAGCTTGGAGAGTGAGACCCAGTACTTC	CASSLESETQYF
TRBV12-3/TRBV12-4	NA	TRBJ1-3	NA	TGTGCCAGCGGTGGTGTATACTCTGGAAACACCATATATTTT	CASGGVYSGNTIYF
TRBV6-2/TRBV6-3	TRBD1	TRBJ2-1	NA	TGTGCCAGCAGTCCGTCGACAGGGTTTCCCCGTTCGGAGCAGTTCTTC	CASSPSTGFPRSEQFF
TRBV5-6	NA	TRBJ1-2	NA	TGTGCCAGCAGCTTGGGTCTGGCTAAGGGGGTCGATGGCTACACCTTC	CASSLGLAKGVDGYTF
TRBV3-1	NA	TRBJ2-1	once	TGTGCCAGCAGTATGACTTGGGACAATGAGCAGTTCTTC	CASSMTWDNEQFF
TRBV19	TRBD1	TRBJ2-7	NA	TGTGCCAGTAGCCTCTTCGGACAGGGCGGCGAGCAGTACTTC	CASSLFGQGGEQYF
TRBV6-2/TRBV6-3	NA	TRBJ2-3	NA	TGTGCCAGCAGTTGGGTAGCGGAGACAGATACGCAGTATTTT	CASSWVAETDTQYF
TRBV10-3	TRBD2	TRBJ2-1	NA	TGTGCCATCAGTGCACGGGAGGGCCGAAGGAATGAGCAGTTCTTC	CAISAREGRRNEQFF
TRBV29-1	TRBD2	TRBJ2-1	NA	TGCAGCGTTGTTACCCAGCGGGGAACTAATGAGCAGTTCTTC	CSVVTQRGTNEQFF
TRBV20-1	NA	TRBJ1-5	NA	TGCAGTGCTAGAGTAAGTTGGGATCAGCCCCAGCATTTT	CSARVSWDQPQHF
TRBV12-3/TRBV12-4	NA	TRBJ2-5	NA	TGTGCCAGCAGCCCCGACCGAGACAGCCAGCGCACGGAGACCCAGTACTTC	CASSPDRDSQRTETQYF
TRBV7-9	NA	TRBJ1-2	NA	TGTGCCAGCAGCTTAGATGGGACCCTAGCTAACTATGGCTACACCTTC	CASSLDGTLANYGYTF
TRBV28	NA	TRBJ2-7	NA	TGTGCCGCCGGGCAGCTCGCCTACGAGCAGTACTTC	CAAGQLAYEQYF
TRBV15	NA	TRBJ2-5	NA	TGTGCCACCAGCATAAGACACCTAGAGACCCAGTACTTC	CATSIRHLETQYF
TRBV18	TRBD1	TRBJ1-2	NA	TGTGCCAGCTCGTTTGGACAGGGGTCCTTTAACTATGGCTACACCTTC	CASSFGQGSFNYGYTF
TRBV29-1	TRBD2	TRBJ2-7	few	TGCAGCGTTTCAGAGCGGGGCCCTCCCTACGAGCAGTACTTC	CSVSERGPPYEQYF
TRBV15	NA	TRBJ1-5	NA	TGTGCCACCAGCAGAATTAGGCGCAATCAGCCCCAGCATTTT	CATSRIRRNQPQHF
TRBV2	TRBD1	TRBJ2-1	NA	TGTGCCAGCAAGCCGGGACAGGAGTTTAAGGAGTCCTACAATGAGCAGTTCTTC	CASKPGQEFKESYNEQFF
TRBV5-1	NA	TRBJ2-7	NA	TGCGCCAGCAGCACGGGGGCCCGCTCGGACGAGCAGTACTTC	CASSTGARSDEQYF
TRBV7-9	NA	TRBJ1-5	once	TGTGCCAGCTCGGACCAGCGGGGGCCCCAGCATTTT	CASSDQRGPQHF
TRBV9	TRBD1	TRBJ1-1	NA	TGTGCCAGCAGCCGGGACAGGGGTCTAGAGGCGGGCACTTTCTTT	CASSRDRGLEAGTFF
TRBV2	NA	TRBJ2-7	once	TGTGCCAGCAGCGGGGTAGGACAGATCGAGCAGTACTTC	CASSGVGQIEQYF
TRBV12-3/TRBV12-4	NA	TRBJ2-5	NA	TGTGCCAGCAGTTACGCACTAGCCTACCAAGAGACCCAGTACTTC	CASSYALAYQETQYF
TRBV20-1	TRBD1	TRBJ1-1	NA	TGCAGTGCGTTACAGGGGGCCGAGACTGAAGCTTTCTTT	CSALQGAETEAFF
TRBV7-3	NA	TRBJ1-1	NA	TGTGCCAGCAGCTTAAAGGGGATCACTGAAGCTTTCTTT	CASSLKGITEAFF
TRBV20-1	TRBD1	TRBJ1-1	NA	TGCAGTGCTGCCCCCGACGGGACAGGGAGACGAGGAGCGAACACTGAAGCTTTCTTT	CSAAPDGTGRRGANTEAFF
TRBV7-2	TRBD2	TRBJ2-7	NA	TGTGCCAGCACCTTAGCGGGAGAATACGAGCAGTACTTC	CASTLAGEYEQYF
TRBV20-1	TRBD2	TRBJ2-6	NA	TGCAGTGCTTTCCCGGGGGGGACTGGGGCCAACGTCCTGACTTTC	CSAFPGGTGANVLTF
TRBV6-2/TRBV6-3	NA	TRBJ2-7	NA	TGTGCCAGCTCATCCCGGACGCTTACCTACGAGCAGTACTTC	CASSSRTLTYEQYF
TRBV3-1	NA	TRBJ1-2	NA	TGTGCCAGCAGCCAAGAAGGGGCCTATGGCTACACCTTC	CASSQEGAYGYTF
TRBV9	NA	TRBJ1-3	once	TGTGCCAGCAGCGTGGCCAGTCCTGGAAACACCATATATTTT	CASSVASPGNTIYF
TRBV20-1	NA	TRBJ1-3	NA	TGCAGTGCTAGAGTCGCTGGTCTGAGTGACACCATATATTTT	CSARVAGLSDTIYF
TRBV4-1	NA	TRBJ2-1	NA	TGCGCCAGCAGCCCCCGGGGGCAGGTTAATGAGCAGTTCTTC	CASSPRGQVNEQFF
TRBV29-1	NA	TRBJ1-1	NA	TGCAGCGTTGAGTCTTCAATGAACACTGAAGCTTTCTTT	CSVESSMNTEAFF
TRBV5-6	TRBD1	TRBJ1-1	NA	TGTGCCAGCAGCTACAGGGGAATGAACACTGAAGCTTTCTTT	CASSYRGMNTEAFF
TRBV28	NA	TRBJ2-3	NA	TGTGCCAGCCGAGCTTGGTTCGCGGACGGCACAGATACGCAGTATTTT	CASRAWFADGTDTQYF
TRBV29-1	NA	TRBJ1-4	NA	TGCAGCGTGGGTGAAGGTTTTGAAAAACTGTTTTTT	CSVGEGFEKLFF
TRBV20-1	TRBD2	TRBJ2-7	once	TGCAGTGCTAGAGGGCTAGCGGGAGGGCCGTCCTACGAGCAGTACTTC	CSARGLAGGPSYEQYF
TRBV11-1	NA	TRBJ2-1	NA	TGTGCCAGCAGCGATTCCCTAAGGGACAATGAGCAGTTCTTC	CASSDSLRDNEQFF